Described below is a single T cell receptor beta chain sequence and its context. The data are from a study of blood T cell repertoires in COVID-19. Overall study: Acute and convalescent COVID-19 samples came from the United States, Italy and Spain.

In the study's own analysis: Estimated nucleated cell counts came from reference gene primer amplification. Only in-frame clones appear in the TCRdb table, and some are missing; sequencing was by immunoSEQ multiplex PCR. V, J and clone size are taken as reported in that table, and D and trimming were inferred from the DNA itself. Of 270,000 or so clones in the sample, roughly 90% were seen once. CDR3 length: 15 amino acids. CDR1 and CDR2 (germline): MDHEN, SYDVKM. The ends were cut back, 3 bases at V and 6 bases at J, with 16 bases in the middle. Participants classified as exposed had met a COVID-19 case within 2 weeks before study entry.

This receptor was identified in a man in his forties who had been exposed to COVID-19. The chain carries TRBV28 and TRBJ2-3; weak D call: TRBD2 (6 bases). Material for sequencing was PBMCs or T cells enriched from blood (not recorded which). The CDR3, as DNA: TGTGCCAGCAGTTTCGACCCCGCGGGGCGCGATACGCAGTATTTT. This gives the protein CASSFDPAGRDTQYF.